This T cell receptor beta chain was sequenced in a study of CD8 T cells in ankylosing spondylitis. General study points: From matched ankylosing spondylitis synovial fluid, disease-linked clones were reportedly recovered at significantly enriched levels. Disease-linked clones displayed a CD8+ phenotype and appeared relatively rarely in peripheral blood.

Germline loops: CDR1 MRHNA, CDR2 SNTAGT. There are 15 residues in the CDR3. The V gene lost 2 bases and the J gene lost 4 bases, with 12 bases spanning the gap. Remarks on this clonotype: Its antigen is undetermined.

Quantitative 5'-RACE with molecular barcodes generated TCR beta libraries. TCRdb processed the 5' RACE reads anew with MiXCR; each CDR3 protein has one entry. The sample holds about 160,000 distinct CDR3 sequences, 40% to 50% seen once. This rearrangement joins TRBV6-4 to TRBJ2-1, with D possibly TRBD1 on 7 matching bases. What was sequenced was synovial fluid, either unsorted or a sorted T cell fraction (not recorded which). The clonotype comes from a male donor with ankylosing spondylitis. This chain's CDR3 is CASSDEPGGYNEQFF. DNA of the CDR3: TGTGCCAGCAGTGACGAGCCAGGGGGGTACAATGAGCAGTTCTTC.